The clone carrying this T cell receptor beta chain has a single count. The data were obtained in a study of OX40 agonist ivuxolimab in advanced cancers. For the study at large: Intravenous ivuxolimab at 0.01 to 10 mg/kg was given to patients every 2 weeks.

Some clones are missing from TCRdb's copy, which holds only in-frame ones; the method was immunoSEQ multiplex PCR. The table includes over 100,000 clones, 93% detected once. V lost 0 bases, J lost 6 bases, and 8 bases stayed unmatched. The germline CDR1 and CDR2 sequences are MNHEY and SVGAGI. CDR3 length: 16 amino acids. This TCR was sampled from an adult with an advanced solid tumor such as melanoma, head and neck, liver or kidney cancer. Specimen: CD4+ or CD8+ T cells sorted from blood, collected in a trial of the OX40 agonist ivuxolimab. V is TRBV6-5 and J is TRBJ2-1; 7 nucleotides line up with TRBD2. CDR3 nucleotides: TGTGCCAGCAGTTACTCGGGGGGGGGTTTCAGCAATGAGCAGTTCTTC. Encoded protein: CASSYSGGGFSNEQFF.